This TCR beta chain originates from a study of blood T cells in healthy people across ages. Study overall: Every two T cells gave about one barcoded beta molecule via template switching.

For this clonotype: No antigen is known for it. It is unclear where the CDR3 begins or ends on the DNA, so no DNA is shown, and the CDR3 is as TCRdb lists it.

Study-wide results and limits: The recorded TCR beta diversity per million T cells decreased in a roughly linear manner with age.

Each sample used at least 6.5 million PBMCs. Total RNA extraction produced at least 5 micrograms (per sample) for the study. Through a sample-barcoded 5' primer and a J-beta primer mix, a second PCR was run for roughly 6 to 12 cycles. TCRdb itself ran the 5' RACE reads through MiXCR, one entry per CDR3 protein. Among 700,000 to 900,000 distinct CDR3 sequences listed, 40% to 65% were seen once. The CDR3 totals 15 residues, both ends included. This clonotype originated in an elderly man in good health. Source material: blood. The rearrangement uses TRBV12-3 or TRBV12-4 and TRBJ1-6; the table's D call of TRBD1 was not tested on the DNA. The CDR3 spells CASRFGQGADSPPHF.